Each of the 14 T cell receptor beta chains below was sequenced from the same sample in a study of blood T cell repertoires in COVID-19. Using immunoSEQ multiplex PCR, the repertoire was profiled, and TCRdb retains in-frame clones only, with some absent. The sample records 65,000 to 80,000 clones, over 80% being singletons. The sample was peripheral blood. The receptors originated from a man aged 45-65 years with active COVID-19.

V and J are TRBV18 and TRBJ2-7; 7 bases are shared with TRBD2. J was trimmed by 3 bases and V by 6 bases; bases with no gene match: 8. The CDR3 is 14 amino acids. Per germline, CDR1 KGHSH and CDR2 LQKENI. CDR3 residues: CASSVGGVVYEQYF. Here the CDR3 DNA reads TGTGCCAGCTCCGTGGGGGGGGTTGTCTACGAGCAGTACTTC.

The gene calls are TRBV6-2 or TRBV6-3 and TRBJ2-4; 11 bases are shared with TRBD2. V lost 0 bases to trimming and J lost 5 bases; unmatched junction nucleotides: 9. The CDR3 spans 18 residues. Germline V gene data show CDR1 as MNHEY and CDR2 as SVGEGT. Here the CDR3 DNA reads TGTGCCAGCAGTTACTCCGGGACTAGCGGATCGTTTCAAAACATTCAGTACTTC. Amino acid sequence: CASSYSGTSGSFQNIQYF.

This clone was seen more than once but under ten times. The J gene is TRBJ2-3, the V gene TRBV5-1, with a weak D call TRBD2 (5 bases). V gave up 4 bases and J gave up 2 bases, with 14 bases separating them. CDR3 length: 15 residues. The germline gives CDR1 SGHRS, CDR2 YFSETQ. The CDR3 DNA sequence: TGCGCCAGCAGCGAAGGTAGCGTGGCCACAGATACGCAGTATTTT. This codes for CASSEGSVATDTQYF.

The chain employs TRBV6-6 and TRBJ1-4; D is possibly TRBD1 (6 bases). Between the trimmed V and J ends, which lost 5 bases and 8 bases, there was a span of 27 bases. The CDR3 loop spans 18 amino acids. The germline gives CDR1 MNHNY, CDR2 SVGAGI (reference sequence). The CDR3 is CASSLGPTGVATGEKLFF. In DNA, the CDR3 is TGTGCCAGCAGTCTCGGGCCGACAGGAGTAGCAACGGGGGAAAAACTGTTTTTT.

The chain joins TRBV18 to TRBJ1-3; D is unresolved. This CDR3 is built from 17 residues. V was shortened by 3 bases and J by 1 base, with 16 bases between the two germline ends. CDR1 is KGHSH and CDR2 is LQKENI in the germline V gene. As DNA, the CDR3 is TGTGCCAGCTCACCCCCTGGAGGAAGCGGATCTGGAAACACCATATATTTT. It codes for CASSPPGGSGSGNTIYF.

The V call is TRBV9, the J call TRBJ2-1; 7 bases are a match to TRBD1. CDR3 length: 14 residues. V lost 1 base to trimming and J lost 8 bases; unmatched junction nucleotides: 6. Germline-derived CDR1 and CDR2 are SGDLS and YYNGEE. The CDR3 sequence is CASSVLGQEDEQFF. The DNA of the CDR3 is TGTGCCAGCAGCGTACTCGGACAGGAAGATGAGCAGTTCTTC.

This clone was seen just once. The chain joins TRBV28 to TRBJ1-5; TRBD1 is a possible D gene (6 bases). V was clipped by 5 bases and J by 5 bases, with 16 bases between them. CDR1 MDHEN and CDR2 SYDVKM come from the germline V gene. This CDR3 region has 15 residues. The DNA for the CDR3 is TGTGCCAGCAGTCCCCTCGGGGGGCCCGATCAGCCCCAGCATTTT. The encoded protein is CASSPLGGPDQPQHF.

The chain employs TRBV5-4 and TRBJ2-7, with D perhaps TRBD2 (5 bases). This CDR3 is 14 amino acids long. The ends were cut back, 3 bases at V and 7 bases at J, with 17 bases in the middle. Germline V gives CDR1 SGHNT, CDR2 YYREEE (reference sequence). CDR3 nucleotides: TGTGCCAGCAGCTCCCCGGGGTCCCTTGGAGAGCAGTACTTC. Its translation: CASSSPGSLGEQYF.

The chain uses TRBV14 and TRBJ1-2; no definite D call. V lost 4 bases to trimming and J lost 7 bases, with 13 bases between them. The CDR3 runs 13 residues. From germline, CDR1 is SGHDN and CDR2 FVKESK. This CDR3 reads CASSPGFGLGYTF. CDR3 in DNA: TGTGCCAGCAGCCCGGGTTTTGGTCTTGGCTACACCTTC.

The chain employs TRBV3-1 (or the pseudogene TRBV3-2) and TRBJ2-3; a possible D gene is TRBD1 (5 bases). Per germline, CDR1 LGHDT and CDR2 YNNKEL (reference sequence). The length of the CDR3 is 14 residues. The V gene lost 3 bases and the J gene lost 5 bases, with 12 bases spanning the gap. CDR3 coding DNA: TGTGCCAGCAGCCAGGGGCTAGGGGAAGATACGCAGTATTTT. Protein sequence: CASSQGLGEDTQYF.

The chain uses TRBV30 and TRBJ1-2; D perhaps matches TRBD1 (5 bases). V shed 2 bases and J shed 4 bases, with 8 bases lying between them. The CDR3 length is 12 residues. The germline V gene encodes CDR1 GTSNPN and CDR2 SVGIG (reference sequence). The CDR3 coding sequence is TGTGCCTGGAGTCCCGGGGGCTATGGCTACACCTTC. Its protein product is CAWSPGGYGYTF.

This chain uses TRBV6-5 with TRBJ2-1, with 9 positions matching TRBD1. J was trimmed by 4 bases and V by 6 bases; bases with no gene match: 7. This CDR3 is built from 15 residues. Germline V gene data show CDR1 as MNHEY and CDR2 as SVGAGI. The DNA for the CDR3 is TGTGCCAGCAGGGATGCCGGGACAGGGTACAATGAGCAGTTCTTC. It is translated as CASRDAGTGYNEQFF.

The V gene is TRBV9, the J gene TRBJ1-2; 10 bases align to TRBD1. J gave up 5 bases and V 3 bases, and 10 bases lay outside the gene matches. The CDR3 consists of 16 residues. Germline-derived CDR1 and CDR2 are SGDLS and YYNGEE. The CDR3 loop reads CASSANPGQGRYGYTF. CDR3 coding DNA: TGTGCCAGCAGCGCCAACCCGGGACAGGGGAGGTATGGCTACACCTTC.

The CDR3 bases are TGTGCCAGCAGCAACAGACAGAACACTGAAGCTTTCTTT. It encodes CASSNRQNTEAFF. This chain uses TRBV5-8 with TRBJ1-1; no clear D. Deletions cut 4 bases from V and 1 base from J, with 8 bases between. Looked up from germline, CDR1 is SGHTS and CDR2 is YDEGEE. The CDR3 sequence is 13 residues long.